The TCR beta chain under discussion was sequenced for a study of blood T cell repertoires in COVID-19. After removal of 8 bases from V and 8 bases from J, the junction contained 7 bases not matched to a gene. Germline values: CDR1 ENHRY, CDR2 SYGVKD. The CDR3 spans 13 residues. Participants, about 18 to 90 years old, spanned 24 US areas. Authors' analysis steps: Amplified reference gene primers provided the basis for estimating nucleated cell counts. Clones were read by immunoSEQ multiplex PCR, and TCRdb kept only the in-frame ones, dropping some. That table furnishes V, J and clone size, whereas the DNA furnished D and trimming. The sample has 270,000 or so clones; 80% to 85% are singletons.

This TCR derives from a man aged 45-65 years who had recovered from COVID-19. Sequencing input: PBMCs or T cells enriched from blood (not recorded which). This chain links TRBV10-3 with TRBJ2-1; TRBD1 agrees at 9 bases. The CDR3 is CAISGQGNDEQFF. The CDR3 DNA sequence: TGTGCCATCTCGGGACAGGGTAACGATGAGCAGTTCTTC.